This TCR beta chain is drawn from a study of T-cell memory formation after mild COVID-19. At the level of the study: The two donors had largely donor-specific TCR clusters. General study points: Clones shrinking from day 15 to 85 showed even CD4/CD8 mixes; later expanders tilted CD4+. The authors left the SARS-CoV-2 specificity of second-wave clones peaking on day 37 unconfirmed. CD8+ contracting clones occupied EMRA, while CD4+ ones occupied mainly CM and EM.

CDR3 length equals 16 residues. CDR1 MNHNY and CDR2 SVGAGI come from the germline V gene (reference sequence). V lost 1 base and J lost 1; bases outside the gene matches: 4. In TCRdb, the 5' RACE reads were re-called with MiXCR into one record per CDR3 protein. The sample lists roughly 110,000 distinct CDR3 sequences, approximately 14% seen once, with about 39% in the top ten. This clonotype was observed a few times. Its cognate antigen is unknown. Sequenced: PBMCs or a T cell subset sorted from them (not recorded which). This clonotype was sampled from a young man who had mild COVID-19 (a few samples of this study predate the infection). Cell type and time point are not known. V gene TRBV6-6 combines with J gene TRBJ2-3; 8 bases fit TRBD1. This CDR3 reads CASSYFHRGGTDTQYF. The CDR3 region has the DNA TGTGCCAGCAGTTACTTTCACAGGGGGGGCACAGATACGCAGTATTTT.